The source of this T cell receptor (beta chain) is a study of control samples from healthy donors and cancer patients. Method: immunoSEQ multiplex PCR; TCRdb's copy keeps in-frame clones and lacks some. The repertoire consists of some 110,000 clones, with 88% occurring once and the leading ten covering 2.3%. There are 16 residues in the CDR3. Trimming removed 4 bases from V and 0 bases from J; junction bases left unmatched: 4. Germline-derived CDR1 and CDR2 are ENHRY and SYGVKD. The sequenced sample was blood. The gene calls are TRBV10-3 and TRBJ1-5; 9 bases match TRBD1. The sequence derives from a woman in her 70s in good health. This CDR3 is CAISGQGVHSNQPQHF. The CDR3 DNA reads as TGTGCCATCAGTGGACAGGGGGTACATAGCAATCAGCCCCAGCATTTT.